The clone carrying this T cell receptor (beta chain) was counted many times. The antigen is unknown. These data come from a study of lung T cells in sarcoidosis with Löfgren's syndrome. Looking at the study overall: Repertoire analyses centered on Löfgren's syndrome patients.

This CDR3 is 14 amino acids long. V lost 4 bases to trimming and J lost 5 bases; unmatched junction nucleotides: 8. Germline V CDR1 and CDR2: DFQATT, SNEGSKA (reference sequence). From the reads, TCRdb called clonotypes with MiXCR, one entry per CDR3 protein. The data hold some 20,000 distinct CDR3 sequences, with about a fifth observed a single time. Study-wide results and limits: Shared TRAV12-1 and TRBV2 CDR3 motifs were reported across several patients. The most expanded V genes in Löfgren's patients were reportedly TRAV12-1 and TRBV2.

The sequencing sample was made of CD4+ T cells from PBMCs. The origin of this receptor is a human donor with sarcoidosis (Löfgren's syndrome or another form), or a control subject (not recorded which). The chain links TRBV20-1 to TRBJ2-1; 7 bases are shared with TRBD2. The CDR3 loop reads CSAISATSHNEQFF. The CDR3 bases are TGCAGTGCTATCTCCGCGACTAGCCACAATGAGCAGTTCTTC.